A single sample is the source of the 21 T cell receptor beta chains below, sequenced in a study of neurological immune-mediated disorders. TCRdb reanalysed the 5' RACE reads using MiXCR and keeps one entry per CDR3 protein. The sample consists of tens of thousands of distinct CDR3 sequences, 5.5% to 7% of them appearing once. The specimen was CD4+ T cells from blood. All receptors come from a woman in her forties or fifties in good health.

This clonotype was recorded many times. The chain recombines TRBV10-3 with TRBJ2-2, with D possibly TRBD1 on 5 matching bases. CDR1 ENHRY and CDR2 SYGVKD come from the germline V gene. The CDR3 extends over 12 amino acids. Between the trimmed V and J ends, which lost 3 bases and 6 bases, there was a span of 5 bases. CDR3 protein: CAISEGAGELFF. The CDR3 coding sequence is TGTGCCATCAGTGAAGGGGCCGGGGAGCTGTTTTTT.

This clonotype came up many times. The V gene is TRBV28, the J gene TRBJ1-2; the D is unclear. Germline lookup yields CDR1 MDHEN and CDR2 SYDVKM. This CDR3 comprises 13 residues. The ends were cut back, 1 base at V and 4 bases at J, with 7 bases in the middle. Here the CDR3 reads CASSLSVSYGYTF. For the CDR3, the DNA is TGTGCCAGCAGTTTATCGGTCAGCTATGGCTACACCTTC.

In this sample, this clonotype turned up many times. V and J are TRBV29-1 and TRBJ2-7; possible D gene TRBD1, 5 bases. With 4 bases removed from V and 1 base from J, the gap between germline ends came to 11 bases. Germline assignment: CDR1 SQVTM and CDR2 ANQGSEA. The CDR3 totals 13 residues. CDR3 sequence reads: CSVVQGRSYEQYF. As DNA, the CDR3 is TGCAGCGTTGTTCAGGGCCGGTCCTACGAGCAGTACTTC.

This clonotype was seen repeatedly, ten times or more. The CDR3 DNA sequence: TGTGCCAGTAGCATGGGGGGGGTTGGGGAGACCCAGTACTTC. It codes for CASSMGGVGETQYF. V usage is TRBV19 and J usage is TRBJ2-5; TRBD2 agrees at 7 bases. The CDR3 has 14 amino acids. V trimming: 6 bases; J trimming: 5 bases; junction bases outside the gene matches: 9. The germline V gene has CDR1 LNHDA and CDR2 SQIVND (reference sequence).

This clonotype was counted at least ten times. The DNA of the CDR3 is TGTGCCAGCAGTGAAGAGCGAAGTGGCAACACCATATATTTT. The encoded protein is CASSEERSGNTIYF. V gene TRBV25-1 combines with J gene TRBJ1-3; D is undetermined. The germline CDR1 and CDR2 sequences are MGHDK and SYGVNS. CDR3 length equals 14 residues. Trimming stripped 2 bases from V and 7 bases from J, with 12 bases between.

The sample holds many counts of this clonotype. The V call is TRBV18, the J call TRBJ2-6; D might be TRBD1 (6 bases). The CDR3 extends over 18 amino acids. The V gene's germline CDR1 is KGHSH and CDR2 LQKENI. V was trimmed by 0 bases and J by 0 bases, leaving 12 bases between them. The CDR3 protein is CASSPPTGLSSGANVLTF. The CDR3 DNA sequence: TGTGCCAGCTCACCACCGACAGGACTGAGCTCTGGGGCCAACGTCCTGACTTTC.

This clonotype was counted many times. The chain links TRBV20-1 to TRBJ2-2; possible D gene TRBD1, 5 bases. The germline V gene has CDR1 DFQATT and CDR2 SNEGSKA (reference sequence). Trimming pared 6 bases from V and 5 bases from J, leaving 16 bases between. The CDR3 covers 14 residues. The CDR3 sequence is CSAQTVASTGELFF. The CDR3 region has the DNA TGCAGTGCCCAGACAGTTGCGTCAACCGGGGAGCTGTTTTTT.

At least ten counts were recorded for this clonotype. This chain uses TRBV12-3 or TRBV12-4 with TRBJ2-5; D tentatively reads TRBD1 or TRBD2 (5 bases each). V gave up 1 base and J gave up 2 bases, with 14 bases separating them. CDR3 length equals 16 residues. CDR3 sequence reads: CASSLDTGGGQETQYF. As DNA, the CDR3 is TGTGCCAGCAGTTTAGATACAGGTGGAGGACAAGAGACCCAGTACTTC.

This clonotype has a count of ten or more. The rearrangement joins TRBV20-1 to TRBJ2-1; the match to TRBD1 covers 9 bases. The CDR3 runs to 18 residues. Looked up from germline, CDR1 is DFQATT and CDR2 is SNEGSKA (reference sequence). V trimming: 1 base; J trimming: 4 bases; junction bases outside the gene matches: 14. CDR3 sequence reads: CSARGSGDRELAYNEQFF. The DNA for the CDR3 is TGCAGTGCTAGAGGATCGGGGGACAGGGAATTAGCATACAATGAGCAGTTCTTC.

This clonotype showed up many times. V is TRBV20-1 and J is TRBJ2-1, with TRBD2 matching 11 bases. This CDR3 is built from 15 residues. In germline, CDR1 is DFQATT, CDR2 SNEGSKA (reference sequence). V lost 6 bases, J lost 2 bases, and 6 bases stayed unmatched. The CDR3 DNA sequence: TGCAGTGCATCCGCTAGCGGGAGGACCTACAATGAGCAGTTCTTC. As protein: CSASASGRTYNEQFF.

The chain combines TRBV30 with TRBJ1-3; unclear D gene. The germline CDR1 and CDR2 sequences are GTSNPN and SVGIG (reference sequence). The V and J ends lost 2 bases and 4 bases respectively, with 6 bases between them. This CDR3 contains 12 residues. The CDR3 coding sequence is TGTGCCTGGAGTATCCGAGGAAACACCATATATTTT. Protein sequence: CAWSIRGNTIYF.

Ten or more counts support this clonotype. The genes are TRBV10-3 and TRBJ1-4; 9 positions agree with TRBD1. The trim removed 10 bases at V and 8 bases at J, leaving 5 bases unmatched. The CDR3 has 12 residues. Germline V CDR1 and CDR2: ENHRY, SYGVKD. This CDR3 is CATRDREEKLFF. CDR3 sequence (DNA): TGTGCCACCCGGGACAGGGAGGAAAAACTGTTTTTT.

This clonotype was recorded a few times. The rearrangement joins TRBV20-1 to TRBJ2-7; D not certain. V lost 3 bases, J lost 1 base, and 7 bases lay in between. The length of the CDR3 is 12 residues. The germline V gene has CDR1 DFQATT and CDR2 SNEGSKA (reference sequence). The CDR3 spells CSASPESYEQYF. The CDR3 DNA follows: TGCAGTGCTAGTCCGGAGTCCTACGAGCAGTACTTC.

This clonotype was found many times. V usage is TRBV19 and J usage is TRBJ2-6; D perhaps matches TRBD2 (5 bases). Germline assignment: CDR1 LNHDA and CDR2 SQIVND (reference sequence). Between the trimmed V and J ends, which lost 7 bases and 0 bases, there was a span of 10 bases. There are 15 residues in the CDR3. CDR3 DNA sequence: TGTGCCAGTACTCTGGAGGTCTCTGGGGCCAACGTCCTGACTTTC. This translates into CASTLEVSGANVLTF. Combining the CDR3 with reference TRBV19 and TRBJ2-6 gives the whole variable domain DGGITQSPKYLFRKEGQNVTLSCEQNLNHDAMYWYRQDPGQGLRLIYYSQIVNDFQKGDIAEGYSVSREKKESFPLTVTSAQKNPTAFYLCASTLEVSGANVLTFGAGSRLTVL.

In this sample, this clonotype turned up many times. V usage is TRBV6-1 and J usage is TRBJ2-2; no firm D call. Germline values: CDR1 MNHNS, CDR2 SASEGT. The CDR3 has 13 amino acids. The germline V and J ends were trimmed by 6 bases and 7 bases, with 12 bases remaining between them. CDR3: CASSSASGGELFF. The DNA of the CDR3 is TGTGCCAGCAGCTCAGCTTCGGGCGGGGAGCTGTTTTTT.

This clonotype was observed at least ten times. The J gene is TRBJ1-1, the V gene TRBV12-3 or TRBV12-4; no clear D gene. V was clipped by 3 bases and J by 1 base, with 6 bases between them. The CDR3 sequence is 13 residues long. Here the CDR3 DNA reads TGTGCCAGCAGTTTCGTCCAGAACACTGAAGCTTTCTTT. Its translation: CASSFVQNTEAFF.

This clonotype appeared a few times. The genes are TRBV6-2 or TRBV6-3 and TRBJ1-6; 7 nucleotides align to TRBD1. Germline trimming cut 7 bases from V and 7 bases from J; bases unmatched to any gene: 13. The CDR3 length is 16 residues. Looked up from germline, CDR1 is MNHEY and CDR2 is SVGEGT. CDR3 DNA: TGTGCCAGCACGAGTCGTCGGGACAGAACAAATTCACCCCTCCACTTT. Protein: CASTSRRDRTNSPLHF.

This clonotype is medium-sized within its sample. The rearrangement joins TRBV24-1 to TRBJ2-7; D not certain. The CDR3 runs 15 residues. CDR1 is KGHDR, CDR2 SFDVKD, per germline. Trimming removed 3 bases at V and 0 bases at J, with 11 bases between. In DNA, the CDR3 is TGTGCCACCAGTGATCTTAAACCGGGCTCCTACGAGCAGTACTTC. Its translation: CATSDLKPGSYEQYF.

This clonotype was recorded many times. The CDR3 coding sequence is TGTGCCAGCAGCCCCGGATCGTCCACTGAAGCTTTCTTT. Residues: CASSPGSSTEAFF. The V gene is TRBV14, the J gene TRBJ1-1; D unresolved. The CDR3 runs 13 residues. CDR1 is SGHDN and CDR2 is FVKESK in the germline V gene. With 4 bases removed from V and 4 bases from J, the gap between germline ends came to 10 bases.

This clonotype was observed many times. The chain uses TRBV2 and TRBJ2-2; TRBD2 aligns across 8 bases. Trimming cost V 6 bases and J 0 bases; bases outside gene matches: 3. This CDR3 contains 15 residues. Germline CDR1 is SNHLY and CDR2 is FYNNEI. CDR3 nucleotides: TGTGCCAGCAGCCGGACTAGCTCGAACACCGGGGAGCTGTTTTTT. Amino acids: CASSRTSSNTGELFF.

As for this clonotype: A junction end diverges from the germline sequence, so it may reflect a read error. The V gene is TRBV7-2, the J gene TRBJ1-5; D perhaps matches TRBD1 (5 bases). This CDR3 has 14 amino acids. CDR1 SGHTA and CDR2 FQGNSA come from the germline V gene. The CDR3 DNA sequence: TGTGTCAGCAGCTTAGTGGGATACCGACAGTCCCAGCATTTT. Protein product: CVSSLVGYRQSQHF.